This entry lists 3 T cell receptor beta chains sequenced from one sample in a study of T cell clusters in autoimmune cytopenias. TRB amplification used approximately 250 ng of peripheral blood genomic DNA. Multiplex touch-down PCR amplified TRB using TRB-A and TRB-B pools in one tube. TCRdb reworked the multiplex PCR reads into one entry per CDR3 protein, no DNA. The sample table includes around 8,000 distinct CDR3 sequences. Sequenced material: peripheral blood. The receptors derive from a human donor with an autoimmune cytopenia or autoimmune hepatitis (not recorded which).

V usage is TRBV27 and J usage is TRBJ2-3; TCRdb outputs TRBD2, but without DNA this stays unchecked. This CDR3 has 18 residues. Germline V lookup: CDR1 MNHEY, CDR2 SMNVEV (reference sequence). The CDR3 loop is CASSLRPSSGVSTDTQYF.

The chain's CDR3 is CASTGTSGKNTGELFF. The genes are TRBV12-3 or TRBV12-4 and TRBJ2-2; TCRdb outputs TRBD2, but without DNA this stays unchecked. The CDR3 is 16 residues long.

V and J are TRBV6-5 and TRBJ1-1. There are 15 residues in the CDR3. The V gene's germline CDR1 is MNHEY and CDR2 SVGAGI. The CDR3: CASSSMRVLGTEAFF.